What follows are 13 T cell receptor beta chains derived from one specimen sequenced in a study of shared clonotypes between healthy human individuals. Using immunoSEQ multiplex PCR, the repertoire was profiled, and TCRdb retains in-frame clones only, with some absent. The data show more than 400,000 clones, with 90% to 96% seen just once and approximately 0.06% held by the top ten. Input material: naive CD4+ T cells sorted from blood. Regarding subset: CD45RA+ positively selected. The receptors were gathered from a woman in her 30s in good health.

The J gene is TRBJ2-7, the V gene TRBV29-1; a weak D match, TRBD1 (6 bases). Per the germline V gene, CDR1 is SQVTM and CDR2 is ANQGSEA. This CDR3 region has 15 residues. The V gene lost 4 bases and the J gene lost 1 base, with 17 bases spanning the gap. CDR3 amino acids: CSVAGVRGTSYEQYF. The CDR3 bases are TGCAGCGTTGCAGGTGTCAGGGGAACTTCCTACGAGCAGTACTTC.

The V call is TRBV18, the J call TRBJ2-3; perhaps TRBD2 as D (5 bases). CDR1 and CDR2 (germline): KGHSH, LQKENI. Trimming removed 2 bases at V and 7 bases at J, with 16 bases between. The CDR3 covers 15 residues. The CDR3 DNA reads as TGTGCCAGCTCACCAGTCCTGGGAGTGGGAAATACGCAGTATTTT. As protein: CASSPVLGVGNTQYF.

This clone was picked up a small number of times. The chain is built from TRBV6-6 and TRBJ1-2, with unresolved D. The CDR3 sequence is 13 residues long. With 6 bases removed from V and 3 bases from J, the gap between germline ends came to 11 bases. Looked up from germline, CDR1 is MNHNY and CDR2 is SVGAGI (reference sequence). CDR3 residues: CASSRGGDYGYTF. The CDR3 DNA sequence: TGTGCCAGCAGCCGGGGTGGGGACTATGGCTACACCTTC.

The chain links TRBV2 to TRBJ2-5; D not certain. Trimming shortened V by 8 bases and J by 2 bases, and 9 bases separated the two germline ends. This CDR3 comprises 12 residues. Per the germline V gene, CDR1 is SNHLY and CDR2 is FYNNEI. In nucleotides, the CDR3 is TGTGCCAGCTCCCGGGTACAAGAGACCCAGTACTTC. Residues: CASSRVQETQYF.

CDR3 protein: CASSFRLTNSPLHF. As DNA, the CDR3 is TGTGCCAGCAGCTTTAGACTCACGAATTCACCCCTCCACTTT. The V gene is TRBV11-2, the J gene TRBJ1-6, with D unclear. This CDR3 is 14 amino acids long. CDR1 and CDR2 from the germline V gene are SGHAT and FQNNGV. Trimming cost V 3 bases and J 7 bases, with 10 bases left between them.

J is TRBJ2-6 and V is TRBV18; no clear D. V was pared by 2 bases and J by 0 bases, with 11 bases between. This CDR3 has 17 amino acids. In germline, CDR1 is KGHSH, CDR2 LQKENI. The CDR3 DNA is TGTGCCAGCTCACCAAGTGTCCGAAACTCTGGGGCCAACGTCCTGACTTTC. Its translation: CASSPSVRNSGANVLTF.

The chain recombines TRBV18 with TRBJ2-5, with 10 bases that match TRBD1. CDR1 and CDR2 (germline): KGHSH, LQKENI. This CDR3 has 15 residues. V dropped 1 base and J dropped 9; count of bases not matched to a gene: 8. The CDR3 region is CASSPQDRGLSAQYF. The CDR3 region has the DNA TGTGCCAGCTCACCACAGGACAGGGGGTTATCGGCCCAGTACTTC. Based on the CDR3 plus reference TRBV18 and TRBJ2-5, the full variable domain is NAGVMQNPRHLVRRRGQEARLRCSPMKGHSHVYWYRQLPEEGLKFMVYLQKENIIDESGMPKERFSAEFPKEGPSILRIQQVVRGDSAAYFCASSPQDRGLSAQYFGPGTRLLVL.

J is TRBJ1-3 and V is TRBV30, with D maybe TRBD1 (5 bases). CDR1 and CDR2 (germline): GTSNPN, SVGIG (reference sequence). The CDR3 is made up of 12 amino acids. The germline V and J ends were trimmed by 2 bases and 7 bases, with 9 bases remaining between them. CDR3 coding DNA: TGTGCCTGGAGTTGGGGGTGGAACACCATATATTTT. As protein: CAWSWGWNTIYF. Full variable domain (missing parts from reference TRBV30 and TRBJ1-3): SQTIHQWPATLVQPVGSPLSLECTVEGTSNPNLYWYRQAAGRGLQLLFYSVGIGQISSEVPQNLSASRPQDRQFILSSKKLLLSDSGFYLCAWSWGWNTIYFGEGSWLTVV.

CDR3 DNA: TGTGCCAGCATATTAGAATCTTGGGGACTACAGGGGAACACTGAAGCTTTCTTT. It translates to CASILESWGLQGNTEAFF. The chain uses TRBV2 and TRBJ1-1; tentative D call: TRBD1 (6 bases). Trimming pared 7 bases from V and 1 base from J, leaving 25 bases between. The CDR3 has 18 residues. Per the germline V gene, CDR1 is SNHLY and CDR2 is FYNNEI.

This chain connects TRBV11-3 to TRBJ2-5; tentatively, D is TRBD1 (6 bases). The V end was cut by 5 bases, the J end by 1 base, with 14 bases between. Looked up from germline, CDR1 is SGHNT and CDR2 is YENEEA. This CDR3 spans 15 amino acids. In DNA, the CDR3 is TGTGCCAGCAGCGCGACTACAGGGTCCCAAGAGACCCAGTACTTC. This translates into CASSATTGSQETQYF. The full variable domain, in which reference TRBV11-3 and TRBJ2-5 provide the parts outside the CDR3, is EAGVVQSPRYKIIEKKQPVAFWCNPISGHNTLYWYLQNLGQGPELLIRYENEEAVDDSQLPKDRFSAERLKGVDSTLKIQPAELGDSAVYLCASSATTGSQETQYFGPGTRLLVL.

This chain connects TRBV19 to TRBJ1-5, with 7 nucleotides matching TRBD1. The V and J ends lost 6 bases and 0 bases, in that order; junction bases with no gene match: 5. The CDR3 is 15 amino acids. Germline values: CDR1 LNHDA, CDR2 SQIVND (reference sequence). The CDR3 reads CASRGGQFSNQPQHF. CDR3 sequence (DNA): TGTGCCAGTAGGGGGGGACAGTTTAGCAATCAGCCCCAGCATTTT.

This clone has only a few counts. The chain combines TRBV27 with TRBJ2-7, with D perhaps matching TRBD2 (6 bases). V dropped 3 bases and J dropped 2 bases, with 11 bases sitting between them. Per the germline V gene, CDR1 is MNHEY and CDR2 is SMNVEV (reference sequence). The CDR3 sequence is 14 residues long. CDR3 sequence: CASSFRTTTYEQYF. Written as DNA, the CDR3 is TGTGCCAGCAGTTTCCGGACTACGACCTACGAGCAGTACTTC.

CDR3 sequence: CASSKALWDKGDTEAFF. In nucleotides, the CDR3 is TGTGCCAGCAGCAAAGCGCTATGGGACAAAGGGGACACTGAAGCTTTCTTT. This rearrangement joins TRBV21-1 to TRBJ1-1; the table assigns TRBD1, which was not confirmed against the DNA. TRBV21-1 corresponds to a pseudogene. There are 17 residues in the CDR3.